The 13 T cell receptor beta chains in this list originate from one sample, sequenced in a study of T cell responses to AZD1222 COVID-19 vaccine. Sequencing was performed with immunoSEQ multiplex PCR; in TCRdb, only in-frame clones are kept and a portion is missing. In the table there are tens of thousands of clones, roughly 88% of which are singletons. The sample was peripheral blood, taken 28 days after the second AZD1222 dose. The receptors derive from an adult who received the AZD1222 COVID-19 vaccine.

The chain uses TRBV10-3 and TRBJ2-3; 7 bases are a match to TRBD1. The CDR3 consists of 16 residues. Germline V CDR1 and CDR2: ENHRY, SYGVKD. Germline trimming cut 5 bases from V and 2 bases from J; bases unmatched to any gene: 10. The CDR3 DNA reads as TGTGCCATCAGTAAGGAGGACAGGCTCACCACAGATACGCAGTATTTT. Protein sequence: CAISKEDRLTTDTQYF.

The chain joins TRBV6-5 to TRBJ1-1, with 8 bases matching TRBD1. J gave up 5 bases and V 5 bases, and 1 base lay outside the gene matches. From germline, CDR1 is MNHEY and CDR2 SVGAGI. This CDR3 is 12 amino acids long. The chain's CDR3 is CASSRTGTEAFF. The DNA for the CDR3 is TGTGCCAGCAGTAGGACAGGGACTGAAGCTTTCTTT.

This rearrangement joins TRBV7-9 to TRBJ1-1; no clear D gene. The CDR3 has 14 residues. CDR1 and CDR2 (germline): SEHNR, FQNEAQ (reference sequence). The germline V and J ends were trimmed by 5 bases and 1 base, with 11 bases remaining between them. The CDR3 DNA is TGTGCCAGCAGCCTCGGACTGCCGAACACTGAAGCTTTCTTT. Translated, it gives CASSLGLPNTEAFF.

The chain links TRBV7-3 to TRBJ2-1, with 8 nucleotides matching TRBD2. V shed 1 base, J shed 16 bases, and the junction held 9 bases outside the gene matches. Per the germline V gene, CDR1 is SGHTA and CDR2 is FQGTGA. CDR3 size: 13 residues. The CDR3 region is CASSLIGLAGLFF. CDR3 nucleotides: TGTGCCAGCAGCTTAATAGGCCTAGCGGGCCTCTTCTTC.

This chain uses TRBV15 with TRBJ2-3; D is unclear. Germline V CDR1 and CDR2: LNHNV, YYDKDF (reference sequence). This CDR3 region has 12 residues. V lost 3 bases, J lost 5 bases, and 6 bases lay in between. Here the CDR3 reads CATSSLGDTQYF. In nucleotides, the CDR3 is TGTGCCACCAGCAGCCTCGGAGATACGCAGTATTTT.

The chain carries TRBV3-1 (or the pseudogene TRBV3-2) and TRBJ2-3; a possible D gene is TRBD2 (5 bases). Trimming shortened V by 0 bases and J by 6 bases, and 7 bases separated the two germline ends. Germline lookup yields CDR1 LGHDT and CDR2 YNNKEL (reference sequence). The CDR3 has 13 residues. CDR3 amino acids: CASSQDTRDTQYF. For the CDR3, the DNA is TGTGCCAGCAGCCAAGATACTAGGGATACGCAGTATTTT.

V gene TRBV28 combines with J gene TRBJ1-2; 10 bases align to TRBD1. The junction had 9 bases not matched to a gene; V was cut back by 6 bases and J by 8 bases. The CDR3 totals 14 residues. Germline loops: CDR1 MDHEN, CDR2 SYDVKM. CDR3 protein: CASSSGQGSRGYTF. CDR3 DNA sequence: TGTGCCAGCAGCTCGGGACAGGGGAGCCGCGGCTACACCTTC.

The CDR3 reads CASSLGRQNTGELFF. CDR3 bases: TGTGCCAGCAGCTTGGGGAGGCAGAACACCGGGGAGCTGTTTTTT. V usage is TRBV5-5 and J usage is TRBJ2-2; D may be TRBD2 (5 bases). The CDR3 runs to 15 residues. Germline CDR1 and CDR2: SGHKS and YYEKEE (reference sequence). The V and J ends lost 0 bases and 1 base respectively, with 7 bases between them.

The chain has TRBV19 and TRBJ1-5; 7 nucleotides match TRBD1. The CDR3 is made up of 15 amino acids. The ends lost 0 bases at V and 5 bases at J; junction bases unmatched: 4. Germline CDR1 reads LNHDA; CDR2 reads SQIVND (reference sequence). CDR3 sequence reads: CASSIDEGADQPQHF. The CDR3 region has the DNA TGTGCCAGTAGTATAGATGAGGGGGCCGATCAGCCCCAGCATTTT.

This chain connects TRBV11-2 to TRBJ2-7; D may be TRBD1 (6 bases). The CDR3 runs 12 residues. The V end lost 7 bases, the J end lost 3 bases, and 10 bases lay between the germline ends. Germline V gene data show CDR1 as SGHAT and CDR2 as FQNNGV. The CDR3 DNA reads as TGTGCCAGCAAGACAGGCATCTACGAGCAGTACTTC. This codes for CASKTGIYEQYF.

This clone was observed a handful of times. The V gene is TRBV3-1 (or the pseudogene TRBV3-2), the J gene TRBJ1-5, with D perhaps matching TRBD1 (5 bases). With 0 bases removed from V and 4 bases from J, the gap between germline ends came to 10 bases. Germline CDR1 reads LGHDT; CDR2 reads YNNKEL (reference sequence). CDR3 length: 15 amino acids. CDR3 nucleotide sequence: TGTGCCAGCAGCCAAGAGGTAGGGACGAATCAGCCCCAGCATTTT. Its translation is CASSQEVGTNQPQHF.

The rearrangement joins TRBV7-8 to TRBJ1-1, with D perhaps matching TRBD1 (5 bases). Trimming cost V 5 bases and J 6 bases, with 19 bases left between them. Germline V CDR1 and CDR2: SGHVS, FQNEAQ. The CDR3 totals 15 residues. In nucleotides, the CDR3 is TGTGCCAGCAGCGCGACCTTAGGGTGGGGGGCTGAAGCTTTCTTT. The encoded protein is CASSATLGWGAEAFF.

This clone appeared once. V usage is TRBV7-2 and J usage is TRBJ1-1; no firm D call. Germline V gene data show CDR1 as SGHTA and CDR2 as FQGNSA. CDR3 size: 14 residues. Trimming took 1 base from V and 1 from J, leaving 7 bases between them. As DNA, the CDR3 is TGTGCCAGCAGCTTAGTTCGGCAGAACACTGAAGCTTTCTTT. Its translation: CASSLVRQNTEAFF.